These 20 T cell receptor beta chains originate from one sample sequenced in a study of cytomegalovirus exposure and HLA in healthy donors. The PCR contained 60 Vbeta and 13 Jbeta primers. Sequencing used immunoSEQ multiplex PCR; TCRdb keeps in-frame clones, though not all of them. This sample has some 130,000 clones; about 10% occur once, and the top ten carry under 2%. The sequencing sample was made of PBMCs. These receptors were taken from a man aged 50 or older in good health and CMV-seronegative.

There are a few counts of this clone. Here the CDR3 DNA reads TGTGCCAGCAGTGAAGAACAGTCTATGTCTAACTATGGCTACACCTTC. Protein product: CASSEEQSMSNYGYTF. The chain is built from TRBV6-1 and TRBJ1-2; D unclear. The CDR3 is 16 residues long. The V end was cut by 1 base, the J end by 0 bases, with 12 bases between. CDR1 and CDR2 from the germline V gene are MNHNS and SASEGT.

The genes are TRBV7-3 and TRBJ2-1; 12 bases are a match to TRBD2. V dropped 1 base and J dropped 1; count of bases not matched to a gene: 2. This CDR3 has 17 residues. Germline V CDR1 and CDR2: SGHTA, FQGTGA. CDR3 DNA: TGTGCCAGCAGCTTAATGACTAGCGGGAGATCCTACAATGAGCAGTTCTTC. Translating it yields CASSLMTSGRSYNEQFF.

The chain uses TRBV27 and TRBJ1-5; no clear D gene. The germline V gene has CDR1 MNHEY and CDR2 SMNVEV (reference sequence). This CDR3 is 12 amino acids long. Trimming shortened V by 1 base and J by 7 bases, and 5 bases separated the two germline ends. The CDR3 region is CASSLYGQPQHF. The DNA of the CDR3 is TGTGCCAGCAGTTTATACGGGCAGCCCCAGCATTTT.

The gene calls are TRBV2 and TRBJ1-2, with D hard to call. CDR3 length equals 13 residues. The germline V gene encodes CDR1 SNHLY and CDR2 FYNNEI. Trimming removed 1 base at V and 8 bases at J, with 11 bases between. The CDR3 coding sequence is TGTGCCAGCAGTGAAGACTTGCAACGGGGCTACACCTTC. As protein: CASSEDLQRGYTF.

This clone showed up just a few times. The chain recombines TRBV6-6 with TRBJ2-2; 8 bases align to TRBD1. J gave up 8 bases and V 0 bases, and 5 bases lay outside the gene matches. The CDR3 loop spans 15 amino acids. Germline loops: CDR1 MNHNY, CDR2 SVGAGI (reference sequence). CDR3 bases: TGTGCCAGCAGTTACTCAGGCAGGGGGCCGGGGGAGCTGTTTTTT. This codes for CASSYSGRGPGELFF.

Comments on this clone: In this CDR3 the conserved last residue, phenylalanine or tryptophan, is missing, so a read error is likely. The chain recombines TRBV5-1 with TRBJ1-1, with D uncertain. The CDR3 length is 14 residues. V was cut by 5 bases and J by 5 bases, with 16 bases left in between. Germline V gene sequence: CDR1 SGHRS, CDR2 YFSETQ. In DNA form, the CDR3 reads TGCGCCAGCAGTCCCGGCCCTACGGAGACTGAAGCTTTCTTG. Translation: CASSPGPTETEAFL.

With respect to this clone: Its ends do not fully match the called genes, so a read error is possible. The V and J genes are TRBV10-3 and TRBJ1-5; D gene uncertain. Looked up from germline, CDR1 is ENHRY and CDR2 is SYGVKD. CDR3 size: 14 residues. This chain's CDR3 is CAISAEASNKPQHF. CDR3 nucleotide sequence: TGTGCCATCTCGGCGGAGGCTAGCAATAAGCCCCAGCATTTT.

The J gene is TRBJ1-5, the V gene TRBV19; 7 bases match TRBD1. Germline CDR1 reads LNHDA; CDR2 reads SQIVND (reference sequence). The V segment lost 2 bases and the J segment 2 bases; nucleotides outside the gene matches: 6. This CDR3 is 16 amino acids long. DNA for the CDR3: TGTGCCAGTAGTATAAAGGGGGCTCTTGGCAATCAGCCCCAGCATTTT. Its protein is CASSIKGALGNQPQHF.

A note on this clone: Other DNA sequences from this sample encode an identical CDR3 as well. The V and J genes are TRBV5-1 and TRBJ1-6; 7 nucleotides match TRBD1. Trimming at V came to 0 bases and at J to 7 bases, leaving 1 base not matched to a gene. The CDR3 covers 14 residues. Germline V lookup: CDR1 SGHRS, CDR2 YFSETQ. CDR3 protein: CASSLGQGNSPLHF. The CDR3 nucleotides read TGCGCCAGCAGCTTGGGACAGGGAAATTCACCCCTCCACTTT.

This clone showed up just a few times. The chain joins TRBV5-1 to TRBJ2-7; possible D gene TRBD1, 5 bases. In germline, CDR1 is SGHRS, CDR2 YFSETQ. With 2 bases removed from V and 1 base from J, the gap between germline ends came to 10 bases. The CDR3 extends over 14 amino acids. CDR3 amino acids: CASSLGQPSYEQYF. CDR3 coding DNA: TGCGCCAGCAGCTTAGGACAACCGTCCTACGAGCAGTACTTC.

The gene calls are TRBV6-5 and TRBJ1-1; TRBD1 matches at 8 bases. CDR3 length: 15 amino acids. Germline V gene lookup returns CDR1 MNHEY and CDR2 SVGAGI. Trimming took 4 bases from V and 1 from J; bases not matched to a gene: 5. In DNA form, the CDR3 reads TGTGCCAGCAGTTCGTTTGACAGGGGGAACACTGAAGCTTTCTTT. The encoded protein is CASSSFDRGNTEAFF.

This clone has only a few counts. The chain carries TRBV5-8 and TRBJ1-1; perhaps TRBD1 as D (5 bases). Deletions cut 1 base from V and 1 base from J, with 8 bases between. The CDR3 spans 14 residues. Germline-derived CDR1 and CDR2 are SGHTS and YDEGEE. The CDR3 DNA reads as TGTGCCAGCAGCTTGCGACAGACGAACACTGAAGCTTTCTTT. This encodes CASSLRQTNTEAFF. The complete variable domain, with remaining parts taken from reference TRBV5-8 and TRBJ1-1, reads EAGVTQSPTHLIKTRGQQATLRCSPISGHTSVYWYQQALGLGLQFLLWYDEGEERNRGNFPPRFSGRQFPNYSSELNVNALELEDSALYLCASSLRQTNTEAFFGQGTRLTVV.

This clone was seen a handful of times. V is TRBV7-6 and J is TRBJ2-1, with D possibly matching TRBD2 (5 bases). Per germline, CDR1 SGHVS and CDR2 FNYEAQ. V was trimmed by 5 bases and J by 7 bases, leaving 18 bases between them. CDR3 length: 15 amino acids. CDR3 sequence reads: CASSTTDGIGNEQFF. The DNA for the CDR3 is TGTGCCAGCAGCACGACCGACGGGATTGGAAATGAGCAGTTCTTC.

This clone was seen a handful of times. The chain joins TRBV13 to TRBJ1-2; 7 bases match TRBD1. The ends lost 5 bases at V and 8 bases at J; junction bases unmatched: 11. The CDR3 consists of 14 residues. The germline gives CDR1 PRHDT, CDR2 FYEKMQ (reference sequence). Here the CDR3 DNA reads TGTGCCAGCAGCCTCACAGGGGTACTGGGCGGCTACACCTTC. Translating it yields CASSLTGVLGGYTF. The full variable domain, in which reference TRBV13 and TRBJ1-2 provide the parts outside the CDR3, is AAGVIQSPRHLIKEKRETATLKCYPIPRHDTVYWYQQGPGQDPQFLISFYEKMQSDKGSIPDRFSAQQFSDYHSELNMSSLELGDSALYFCASSLTGVLGGYTFGSGTRLTVV.

This clone was counted a few times. A read error may account for a junction end that differs from germline. J is TRBJ1-4 and V is TRBV7-7; D ambiguous. Germline CDR1 SSHAT, CDR2 FNYEAQ (reference sequence). The CDR3 runs to 13 residues. As DNA, the CDR3 is TGTGCTAGCAGCGGCGGGGTTAATGAAAAACTGTTTTTT. It is translated as CASSGGVNEKLFF. Variable domain in full (rest from reference TRBV7-7 and TRBJ1-4): GAGVSQSPRYKVTKRGQDVTLRCDPISSHATLYWYQQALGQGPEFLTYFNYEAQPDKSGLPSDRFSAERPEGSISTLTIQRTEQRDSAMYRCASSGGVNEKLFFGSGTQLSVL.

The chain links TRBV7-6 to TRBJ2-1, with a tentative D call TRBD2 (5 bases). Germline loops: CDR1 SGHVS, CDR2 FNYEAQ. CDR3 length: 15 residues. V lost 5 bases and J lost 8, with 19 bases in between. CDR3 region: CASSLFPPGSYEQFF. CDR3 bases: TGTGCCAGCAGCCTTTTTCCCCCGGGGTCCTATGAGCAGTTCTTC.

The rearrangement uses TRBV5-4 and TRBJ2-5; TRBD2 matches at 7 bases. This CDR3 is built from 13 residues. Looked up from germline, CDR1 is SGHNT and CDR2 is YYREEE (reference sequence). After removal of 0 bases from V and 4 bases from J, the junction contained 0 bases not matched to a gene. The CDR3 reads CASSLGGGETQYF. The DNA for the CDR3 is TGTGCCAGCAGCTTGGGGGGGGGAGAGACCCAGTACTTC.

This clone was observed a handful of times. This CDR3 reads CASSQEGGPEREQFF. In DNA, the CDR3 is TGCGCCAGCAGCCAAGAAGGGGGACCCGAGAGGGAGCAGTTCTTC. The gene calls are TRBV4-1 and TRBJ2-1, with D perhaps matching TRBD1 (6 bases). Between the trimmed V and J ends, which lost 0 bases and 10 bases, there was a span of 16 bases. The CDR3 has 15 amino acids. CDR1 is MGHRA, CDR2 YSYEKL, per germline.

The CDR3 coding sequence is TGTGCCAGCAGCGTAGTGGGGCGGGGGGAGCTGTTTTTT. Translating gives CASSVVGRGELFF. The V call is TRBV9, the J call TRBJ2-2; perhaps TRBD1 as D (5 bases). The CDR3 length is 13 residues. The V and J ends lost 0 bases and 8 bases respectively, with 8 bases between them. Looked up from germline, CDR1 is SGDLS and CDR2 is YYNGEE.

J is TRBJ2-7 and V is TRBV2, with D perhaps matching TRBD2 (6 bases). The CDR3 sequence is 13 residues long. The germline V and J ends were trimmed by 6 bases and 9 bases, with 18 bases remaining between them. Germline V CDR1 and CDR2: SNHLY, FYNNEI. DNA for the CDR3: TGTGCCAGCAGGGACCTAGCAAGGGGAGGGCAGTACTTC. It yields the protein CASRDLARGGQYF.